This entry features one T cell receptor (beta chain) sequence. Its antigen remains unknown. The germline V gene has CDR1 SGHAT and CDR2 FQNNGV. V gave up 1 base and J gave up 10 bases, with 15 bases separating them. The CDR3 length is 14 residues. Library preparation for TCR beta used quantitative 5'-RACE with molecular barcodes. MiXCR was run by TCRdb on the 5' RACE reads, yielding one entry per CDR3 protein. In the table there are about 840,000 distinct CDR3 sequences, about 11% of which are singletons. The sample belongs to a study of CD8 T cells in ankylosing spondylitis. Overall study results and limits: It appeared that ankylosing spondylitis blood was characterized by a TCR beta motif of about 8 highly homologous variants. Clones tied to disease were said to be significantly enriched in matched ankylosing spondylitis synovial fluid.

This chain connects TRBV11-2 to TRBJ2-3; the D gene could be TRBD1 or TRBD2 (6 bases each). The sample comprised blood, either unsorted or a sorted T cell fraction (not recorded which). The sequence derives from a male donor with ankylosing spondylitis. The CDR3 DNA follows: TGTGCCAGCAGCTTAGCGGGGGCCGACGTCGCGCAGTATTTT. This codes for CASSLAGADVAQYF.